This record covers a single TCR beta chain. Per the germline V gene, CDR1 is MGHRA and CDR2 is YSYEKL. Trimming took off 1 base at V and 2 bases at J, with 11 bases between the two ends. There are 16 residues in the CDR3. The data were taken from a study of blood T cell repertoires in COVID-19. The data were produced by immunoSEQ multiplex PCR, yet TCRdb's version contains in-frame clones alone and is incomplete. The table has 90,000 to 120,000 clones, roughly 85% seen once. The chain carries TRBV4-1 and TRBJ2-2; D perhaps matches TRBD2 (5 bases). The TCR comes from a woman aged 45-65 years who had recovered from COVID-19. The sample consisted of PBMCs or T cells enriched from blood (not recorded which). CDR3 sequence: CASSQGTGFNTGELFF. The CDR3 DNA follows: TGCGCCAGCAGCCAAGGAACGGGGTTTAACACCGGGGAGCTGTTTTTT.